The subject of this entry is one T cell receptor beta chain. The antigen is not known. The data were obtained in a study of cytomegalovirus exposure and HLA in healthy donors. Study findings and constraints: Analysis performed later showed TCR beta chains linked to HLA being more clonally expanded than equally common others. Analyzed later, most CMV-associated TCR beta chains appeared HLA-restricted.

The PCR made use of 60 Vbeta and 13 Jbeta primers. The repertoire was sequenced with immunoSEQ multiplex PCR; TCRdb's copy has only in-frame clones and lacks some. This table holds fewer than 150,000 clones, 82% found once. CDR3 size: 14 residues. V dropped 3 bases and J dropped 4 bases, with 13 bases sitting between them. From germline, CDR1 is LNHDA and CDR2 SQIVND (reference sequence). This receptor was taken from a woman between 18 and 29 years old in good health and CMV-seronegative. Sequencing was performed on PBMCs. This chain links TRBV19 with TRBJ2-7; TRBD2 might be the D (6 bases). The chain's CDR3 is CASSISGSRYEQYF. CDR3 nucleotide sequence: TGTGCCAGTAGTATTTCCGGGAGTAGGTACGAGCAGTACTTC.